One sample yielded the 4 T cell receptor beta chains listed below, sequenced in a study of cytomegalovirus exposure and HLA in healthy donors. The study ran its PCR with 60 Vbeta and 13 Jbeta primers. The assay was immunoSEQ multiplex PCR, and TCRdb's table has in-frame clones only and misses some. The sample consists of approximately 150,000 clones, roughly 79% of them appearing once. What was sequenced was PBMCs. These receptors were collected from a woman in her forties or fifties in good health and CMV-seronegative.

The J gene is TRBJ1-4, the V gene TRBV6-1; D uncertain. Per the germline V gene, CDR1 is MNHNS and CDR2 is SASEGT. V dropped 1 base and J dropped 5 bases, with 11 bases sitting between them. The CDR3 spans 15 residues. Written as DNA, the CDR3 is TGTGCCAGCAGTGAAGGAGGCAGAAAAAATGAAAAACTGTTTTTT. Translated: CASSEGGRKNEKLFF.

The chain couples TRBV7-9 to TRBJ1-4; D is unresolved. Germline V lookup: CDR1 SEHNR, CDR2 FQNEAQ (reference sequence). V was clipped by 2 bases and J by 0 bases, with 13 bases between them. The CDR3 extends over 17 amino acids. The DNA of the CDR3 is TGTGCCAGCAGCTTACTTGCCAGGCCCGCAACTAATGAAAAACTGTTTTTT. Translating it yields CASSLLARPATNEKLFF.

The V gene is TRBV7-3, the J gene TRBJ2-6; no clear D gene. Germline V CDR1 and CDR2: SGHTA, FQGTGA. The CDR3 length is 15 residues. The V and J ends lost 5 bases and 0 bases respectively, with 8 bases between them. CDR3 nucleotides: TGTGCCAGCAGCCCAGGATCCTCTGGGGCCAACGTCCTGACTTTC. Encoded protein: CASSPGSSGANVLTF.

The chain links TRBV5-1 to TRBJ2-5, with TRBD2 identical over 7 bases. Unmatched junction bases numbered 2, after V lost 2 bases and J lost 1 base. CDR1 and CDR2 (germline): SGHRS, YFSETQ. CDR3 size: 14 residues. The CDR3: CASSFGGGQETQYF. The CDR3 nucleotides are TGCGCCAGCAGCTTTGGCGGGGGCCAAGAGACCCAGTACTTC.